The sequence of this TCR beta chain was determined in a study of cytomegalovirus exposure and HLA in healthy donors. The study, taken as a whole, reports: Several V segments, TRBV6-2 and TRBV6-3 among them, could not be told apart and were dropped.

As for this clone: Its specificity is not known.

This CDR3 region has 13 residues. Germline V gene data show CDR1 as PRHDT and CDR2 as FYEKMQ (reference sequence). Trimming at V came to 5 bases and at J to 6 bases, leaving 4 bases not matched to a gene. A multiplex PCR was run with 60 Vbeta primers and 13 Jbeta primers. Using immunoSEQ multiplex PCR, the repertoire was profiled, and TCRdb retains in-frame clones only, with some absent. The sample has approximately 200,000 clones; around three quarters are singletons. Everyone who donated was a healthy bone marrow donor. The chain carries TRBV13 and TRBJ1-1; 9 positions match TRBD1. This clonotype was obtained from a man aged 30-40 years in good health and CMV-seronegative. Material: PBMCs. The CDR3 DNA reads as TGTGCCAGCAGCAGTACAGGGGGCCCTGAAGCTTTCTTT. The encoded protein is CASSSTGGPEAFF.